A selection of T cell receptor beta chains follows, all from one sample in a study of cytomegalovirus exposure and HLA in healthy donors. Repertoires were generated with immunoSEQ multiplex PCR, while TCRdb's copy carries only in-frame clones and drops some. The sample includes some 150,000 clones, roughly 80% of them seen just once. Sequenced input: PBMCs. The receptors derive from a woman between 45 and 65 years old in good health and CMV-seronegative. Both conserved end residues are part of each CDR3. D genes are given only for firm matches. Expanded clones are given a class, and other clones once, few, many or no size at all.

>TRBJ2-2|TRBV27|.|.
CASSLGGAPVHTGELFF
TGTGCCAGCAGCCTGGGGGGGGCCCCTGTACATACCGGGGAGCTGTTTTTT
>TRBJ1-1|TRBV11-2|.|.
CASSLGRASLNTEAFF
TGTGCCAGCAGCTTAGGGCGGGCCTCCTTGAACACTGAAGCTTTCTTT
>TRBJ2-3|TRBV9|.|once
CASSPLDTQYF
TGTGCCAGCAGCCCCCTGGATACGCAGTATTTT
>TRBJ2-7|TRBV18|.|.
CASSPSGTPYEQYF
TGTGCCAGCTCACCAAGCGGGACACCCTACGAGCAGTACTTC
>TRBJ1-2|TRBV5-1|TRBD1|.
CASSKGQDWYGYTF
TGCGCCAGCAGCAAAGGACAGGACTGGTATGGCTACACCTTC
>TRBJ2-2|TRBV4-3|TRBD2|.
CASSQGTSGGYTGELFF
TGCGCCAGCAGCCAAGGGACTAGCGGGGGGTATACCGGGGAGCTGTTTTTT
>TRBJ2-1|TRBV9|.|.
CASSKQGRSYNEQFF
TGTGCCAGTAGTAAACAGGGTCGGTCCTACAATGAGCAGTTCTTC
>TRBJ2-1|TRBV28|.|.
CASSQPRYNEQFF
TGTGCCAGCAGCCAACCGAGATACAATGAGCAGTTCTTC
>TRBJ2-5|TRBV7-2|TRBD1|.
CASSRYRGPETQYF
TGTGCCAGCAGCCGCTACAGGGGGCCAGAGACCCAGTACTTC
>TRBJ2-7|TRBV15|TRBD2|.
CATSRELAGVYYEQYF
TGTGCCACCAGCAGAGAACTAGCGGGAGTGTACTACGAGCAGTACTTC
>TRBJ1-2|TRBV27|TRBD1|.
CASSLRGQGAIFGYTF
TGTGCCAGCAGTTTAAGGGGACAGGGGGCGATCTTTGGCTACACCTTC
>TRBJ1-2|TRBV29-1|.|.
CSVEDVTGRGLGYTF
TGCAGCGTTGAAGATGTAACAGGGAGGGGTCTTGGCTACACCTTC
>TRBJ1-5|TRBV28|TRBD1|.
CASSFQGAANQPQHF
TGTGCCAGCAGTTTCCAGGGGGCTGCCAATCAGCCCCAGCATTTT
>TRBJ2-7|TRBV7-2|TRBD1|.
CASSFDRGPSYEQYF
TGTGCCAGCAGCTTTGACAGGGGACCATCCTACGAGCAGTACTTC
>TRBJ1-2|TRBV16|TRBD1|.
CASSRTGQAFRGGYTF
TGTGCCAGCAGCCGAACGGGACAGGCCTTCAGGGGTGGCTACACCTTC
>TRBJ1-1|TRBV19|TRBD1|.
CASHPPRQGIMNTEAFF
TGTGCCAGTCACCCCCCAAGACAGGGGATAATGAACACTGAAGCTTTCTTT
>TRBJ2-5|TRBV7-2|TRBD2|few
CASSLNGGARITQETQYF
TGTGCCAGCAGCTTAAACGGGGGGGCCAGGATTACCCAAGAGACCCAGTACTTC
>TRBJ1-2|TRBV19|.|.
CASRQMPGLRADDYGYTF
TGTGCCAGTAGACAGATGCCGGGACTCAGGGCGGACGACTATGGCTACACCTTC
>TRBJ1-5|TRBV28|.|.
CASRPGVYNQPQHF
TGTGCCAGCAGGCCAGGGGTGTACAATCAGCCCCAGCATTTT
>TRBJ2-1|TRBV27|TRBD2|.
CASSLPSGSSYNEQFF
TGTGCCAGCAGTTTGCCAAGCGGGAGCTCCTACAATGAGCAGTTCTTC
>TRBJ1-3|TRBV19|TRBD1|.
CASNLGGISSGNTIYF
TGTGCCAGTAACCTAGGGGGCATCAGCTCTGGAAACACCATATATTTT
>TRBJ2-7|TRBV6-1|.|.
CASSRTVTYEQYF
TGTGCCAGCAGCAGGACAGTTACCTACGAGCAGTACTTC
>TRBJ2-3|TRBV28|TRBD2|.
CASSFLPWASGENTDTQYF
TGTGCCAGCAGTTTCTTGCCCTGGGCTAGCGGGGAGAACACAGATACGCAGTATTTT
>TRBJ1-1|TRBV4-1|TRBD1|.
CASSQDGQGRTEAFF
TGCGCCAGCAGCCAAGATGGACAGGGGAGGACTGAAGCTTTCTTT
>TRBJ1-2|TRBV5-1|.|.
CASSGEGHNPNYGYTF
TGCGCCAGCAGCGGCGAGGGACACAACCCTAACTATGGCTACACCTTC
>TRBJ1-2|TRBV5-1|.|.
CASSPDTANYGYTF
TGCGCCAGCAGCCCCGACACAGCTAACTATGGCTACACCTTC
>TRBJ2-2|TRBV11-3|.|.
CASSFTRTGELFF
TGTGCCAGCAGCTTTACGCGCACCGGGGAGCTGTTTTTT
>TRBJ2-7|TRBV9|TRBD2|.
CASSVGDYSYEQYF
TGTGCCAGCAGCGTAGGGGACTACTCCTACGAGCAGTACTTC
>TRBJ2-6|TRBV5-1|.|.
CASSLLRSGANVLTF
TGCGCCAGCAGCTTGTTACGGTCTGGGGCCAACGTCCTGACTTTC
>TRBJ1-2|TRBV28|TRBD1|.
CASSLGQVVPYGYTF
TGTGCCAGCAGTCTGGGACAGGTAGTCCCCTATGGCTACACCTTC
>TRBJ2-4|TRBV6-5|TRBD1|.
CASRQGFGDIQYF
TGTGCCAGCAGACAGGGGTTTGGAGACATTCAGTACTTC
>TRBJ1-6|TRBV28|.|.
CASSQGGSSYNSPLHF
TGTGCCAGCAGTCAAGGGGGAAGCTCCTATAATTCACCCCTCCACTTT
>TRBJ2-7|TRBV7-2|TRBD1|.
CASSLKGQAYEQYF
TGTGCCAGCAGCTTAAAGGGACAGGCCTACGAGCAGTACTTC
>TRBJ1-2|TRBV19|.|.
CASRWGSSFYGYTF
TGTGCCAGTAGATGGGGCAGTTCCTTCTATGGCTACACCTTC
>TRBJ1-5|TRBV28|.|.
CASSFGGESNQPQHF
TGTGCCAGCAGTTTCGGGGGGGAAAGCAATCAGCCCCAGCATTTT
>TRBJ2-1|TRBV5-6|TRBD2|few
CASSLVAGGQGEQFF
TGTGCCAGCAGCTTGGTAGCGGGGGGGCAGGGTGAGCAGTTCTTC
>TRBJ2-5|TRBV7-9|TRBD2|.
CASSLGGTQYWETQYF
TGTGCCAGCAGCTTGGGAGGGACCCAGTATTGGGAGACCCAGTACTTC
>TRBJ1-1|TRBV9|.|.
CASSVVGRRGLNTEAFF
TGTGCCAGCAGCGTAGTGGGCAGGAGGGGTCTGAACACTGAAGCTTTCTTT
>TRBJ1-1|TRBV28|TRBD1|few
CASSLDRGGYTEAFF
TGTGCCAGCAGTTTAGACAGGGGAGGATACACTGAAGCTTTCTTT
>TRBJ2-7|TRBV7-2|TRBD2|once
CASSLPLAGPYEQYF
TGTGCCAGCAGCCTTCCTCTAGCGGGTCCGTACGAGCAGTACTTC
>TRBJ2-5|TRBV18|TRBD2|.
CASSPGLAGEETQYF
TGTGCCAGCTCACCGGGGCTAGCGGGGGAAGAGACCCAGTACTTC
>TRBJ1-2|TRBV9|.|.
CASSADRTANYGYTF
TGTGCCAGCAGCGCCGACAGAACTGCTAACTATGGCTACACCTTC
>TRBJ1-2|TRBV29-1|TRBD1|.
CSGLIGQGPHYGYTF
TGCAGCGGATTGATCGGACAGGGGCCCCACTATGGCTACACCTTC
>TRBJ1-2|TRBV7-2|.|.
CASSLERPKSGYGYTF
TGTGCCAGCAGCTTAGAACGGCCCAAGAGCGGGTATGGCTACACCTTC
>TRBJ2-2|TRBV4-3|TRBD1|.
CASSQEGTGGYTGELFF
TGCGCCAGCAGCCAAGAGGGCACAGGGGGCTACACCGGGGAGCTGTTTTTT
>TRBJ2-6|TRBV30|.|.
CAWSVFPGGRTGANVLTF
TGTGCCTGGAGTGTTTTTCCGGGTGGAAGAACCGGGGCCAACGTCCTGACTTTC
>TRBJ2-1|TRBV15|TRBD2|.
CATSRAGRGYNEQFF
TGTGCCACCAGCAGGGCCGGGAGGGGGTACAATGAGCAGTTCTTC
>TRBJ1-1|TRBV7-9|.|.
CASSRDSGRNTEAFF
TGTGCCAGCAGCCGTGACAGTGGCAGGAACACTGAAGCTTTCTTT
>TRBJ2-2|TRBV6-4|.|.
CASSDTGHANTGELFF
TGTGCCAGCAGTGATACAGGTCACGCGAACACCGGGGAGCTGTTTTTT
>TRBJ1-2|TRBV6-4|.|.
CASSEGPGGNGYTF
TGTGCCAGCAGTGAGGGCCCGGGGGGAAATGGCTACACCTTC
>TRBJ1-2|TRBV7-9|.|.
CASSQDSRGGYYGYTF
TGTGCCAGCAGCCAGGACTCTCGGGGAGGATACTATGGCTACACCTTC
>TRBJ2-7|TRBV5-1|TRBD1|.
CASSPRDRGDEQYF
TGCGCCAGCAGCCCTCGGGACAGGGGGGACGAGCAGTACTTC
>TRBJ1-4|TRBV7-9|.|.
CASSSPGAGFFEKLFF
TGTGCCAGCAGTTCCCCTGGGGCAGGGTTTTTTGAAAAACTGTTTTTT